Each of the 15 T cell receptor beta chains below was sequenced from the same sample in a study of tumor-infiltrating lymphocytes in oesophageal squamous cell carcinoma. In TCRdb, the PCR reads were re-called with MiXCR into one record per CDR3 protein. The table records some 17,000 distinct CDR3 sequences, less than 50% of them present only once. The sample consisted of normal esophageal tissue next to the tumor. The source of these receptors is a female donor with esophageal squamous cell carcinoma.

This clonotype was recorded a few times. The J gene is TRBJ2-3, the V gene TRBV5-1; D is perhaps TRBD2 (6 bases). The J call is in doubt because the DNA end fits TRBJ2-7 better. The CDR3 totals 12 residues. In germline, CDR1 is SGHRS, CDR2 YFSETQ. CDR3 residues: CASSLGGAEQYF. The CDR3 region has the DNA TGCGCCAGCAGCTTGGGCGGGGCCGAGCAGTACTTC.

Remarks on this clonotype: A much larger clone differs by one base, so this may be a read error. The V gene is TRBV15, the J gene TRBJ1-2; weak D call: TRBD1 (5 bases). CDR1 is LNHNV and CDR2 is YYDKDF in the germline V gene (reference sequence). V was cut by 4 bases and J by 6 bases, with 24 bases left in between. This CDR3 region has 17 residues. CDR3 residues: CATSTREVGAFVNGYTF. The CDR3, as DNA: TGTGCCACCAGCACCAGGGAGGTCGGGGCCTTCGTAAATGGCTACACCTTC.

The CDR3 is CASSLVGGTAYEQYF. The DNA of the CDR3 is TGTGCCAGCAGCTTAGTGGGCGGGACAGCCTACGAGCAGTACTTC. The rearrangement uses TRBV7-2 and TRBJ2-7, with a possible D match to TRBD1 (7 bases). V gave up 1 base and J gave up 2 bases, with 12 bases separating them. The CDR3 spans 15 residues. Germline CDR1 SGHTA, CDR2 FQGNSA.

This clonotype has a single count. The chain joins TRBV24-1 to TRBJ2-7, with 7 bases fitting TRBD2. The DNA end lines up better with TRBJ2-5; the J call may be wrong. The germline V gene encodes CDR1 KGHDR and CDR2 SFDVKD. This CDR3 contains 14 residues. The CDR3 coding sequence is TGTGCCACCAGCCCCCCCGGGGGGAGAGAGACCCAGTACTTC. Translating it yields CATSPPGGRETQYF.

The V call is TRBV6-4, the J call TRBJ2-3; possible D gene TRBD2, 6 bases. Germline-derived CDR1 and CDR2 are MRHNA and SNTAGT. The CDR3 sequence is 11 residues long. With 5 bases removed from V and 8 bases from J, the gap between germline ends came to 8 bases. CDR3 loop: CASSQGGTQYF. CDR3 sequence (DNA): TGTGCCAGCAGTCAGGGAGGTACGCAGTATTTT.

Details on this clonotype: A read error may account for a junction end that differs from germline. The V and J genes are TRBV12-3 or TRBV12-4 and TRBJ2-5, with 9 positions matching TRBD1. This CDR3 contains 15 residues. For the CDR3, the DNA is TGTGCCAGCAGTCCCAGACAGGGGGATAATTCACCCCTCCACTTC. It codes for CASSPRQGDNSPLHF.

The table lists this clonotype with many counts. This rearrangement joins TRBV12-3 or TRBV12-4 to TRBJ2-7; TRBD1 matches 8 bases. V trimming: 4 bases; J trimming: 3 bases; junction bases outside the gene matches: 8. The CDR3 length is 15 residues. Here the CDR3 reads CASSSTNRGNYEQYF. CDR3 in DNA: TGTGCCAGCAGTTCCACGAACAGGGGGAACTACGAGCAGTACTTC.

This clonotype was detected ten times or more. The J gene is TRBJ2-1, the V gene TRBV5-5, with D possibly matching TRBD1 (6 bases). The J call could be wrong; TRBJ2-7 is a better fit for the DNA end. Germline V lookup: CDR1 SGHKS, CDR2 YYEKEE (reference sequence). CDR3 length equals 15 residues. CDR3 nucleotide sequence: TGTGCCAGCAGCTTGAGGAGACAGGCCCCCTACGAGCAGTACTTC. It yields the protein CASSLRRQAPYEQYF.

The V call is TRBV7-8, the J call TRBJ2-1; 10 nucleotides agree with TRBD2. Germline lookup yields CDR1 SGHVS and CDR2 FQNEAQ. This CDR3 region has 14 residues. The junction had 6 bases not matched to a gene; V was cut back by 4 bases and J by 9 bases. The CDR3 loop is CASSSRRTSGEQFF. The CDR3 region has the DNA TGTGCCAGCAGCTCGAGGCGGACTAGCGGTGAGCAGTTCTTC.

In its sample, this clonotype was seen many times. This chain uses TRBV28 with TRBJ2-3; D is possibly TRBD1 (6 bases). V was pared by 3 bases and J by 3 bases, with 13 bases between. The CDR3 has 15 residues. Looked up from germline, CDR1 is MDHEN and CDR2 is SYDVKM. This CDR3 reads CASSFGGAGTDTQYF. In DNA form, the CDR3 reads TGTGCCAGCAGTTTTGGGGGCGCCGGTACAGATACGCAGTATTTT.

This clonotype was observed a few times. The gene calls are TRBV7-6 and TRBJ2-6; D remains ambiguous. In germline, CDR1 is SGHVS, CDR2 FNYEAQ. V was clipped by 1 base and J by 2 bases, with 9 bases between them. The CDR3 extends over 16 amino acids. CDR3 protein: CASSLEYKAGANVLTF. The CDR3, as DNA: TGTGCCAGCAGCTTAGAGTACAAGGCTGGGGCCAACGTCCTGACTTTC.

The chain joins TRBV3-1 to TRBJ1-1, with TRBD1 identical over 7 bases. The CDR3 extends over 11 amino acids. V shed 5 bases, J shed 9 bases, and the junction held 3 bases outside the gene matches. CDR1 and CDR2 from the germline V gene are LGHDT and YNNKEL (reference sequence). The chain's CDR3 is CASSTQGKAFF. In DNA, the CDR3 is TGTGCCAGCAGCACACAGGGGAAAGCTTTCTTT.

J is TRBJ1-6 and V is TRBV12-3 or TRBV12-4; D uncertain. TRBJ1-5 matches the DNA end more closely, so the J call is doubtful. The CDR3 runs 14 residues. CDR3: CASSSYLSPSPQHF. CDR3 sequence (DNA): TGTGCCAGCAGTTCCTACCTATCCCCTAGCCCCCAGCATTTT.

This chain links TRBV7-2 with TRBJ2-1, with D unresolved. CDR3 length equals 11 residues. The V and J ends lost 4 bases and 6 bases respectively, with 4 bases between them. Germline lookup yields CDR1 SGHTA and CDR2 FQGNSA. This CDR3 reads CASSSLNEQFF. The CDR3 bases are TGTGCCAGCAGCTCTCTCAATGAGCAGTTCTTC.

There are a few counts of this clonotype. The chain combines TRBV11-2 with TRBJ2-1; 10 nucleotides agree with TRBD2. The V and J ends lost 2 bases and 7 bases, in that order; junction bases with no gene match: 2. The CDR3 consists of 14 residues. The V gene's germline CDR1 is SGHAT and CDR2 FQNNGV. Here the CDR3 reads CASSLRAGGNEQFF. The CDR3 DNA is TGTGCCAGCAGCTTAAGAGCGGGAGGGAATGAGCAGTTCTTC.